This T cell receptor beta chain stems from a study of graft-versus-host responses after intestinal transplantation. In the study overall: Grafts were multivisceral, liver-intestinal, or isolated intestinal. Among the recipients, all got anti-thymocyte globulin induction and then tacrolimus and steroids for roughly three years. Study results and limitations: Clonal ratios of graft-versus-host to host-versus-graft in allografts were high for patients exhibiting graft-donor T cell macrochimerism.

Remarks on this clone: Its target is unknown.

Germline V CDR1 and CDR2: LNHDA, SQIVND (reference sequence). This CDR3 is 13 amino acids long. The V and J ends lost 6 bases and 5 bases respectively, with 12 bases between them. TCRdb keeps only in-frame clones here, not all; method: immunoSEQ multiplex PCR. There are around 130,000 clones in the sample; roughly 92% occur only once, and around 0.16% lies in the top ten. The sample was unstimulated CD4+ T cells sorted from spleen or lymph node cells, taken before intestinal transplant. This sequence was found in a human donor who received an intestinal transplant. This chain joins TRBV19 and TRBJ2-3; a possible D gene is TRBD2 (7 bases). The CDR3 region is CASRQGRGDTQYF. The CDR3 coding sequence is TGTGCCAGTAGGCAGGGGAGGGGAGATACGCAGTATTTT. Complete variable domain (other parts from reference TRBV19 and TRBJ2-3): DGGITQSPKYLFRKEGQNVTLSCEQNLNHDAMYWYRQDPGQGLRLIYYSQIVNDFQKGDIAEGYSVSREKKESFPLTVTSAQKNPTAFYLCASRQGRGDTQYFGPGTRLTVL.